The rows below give T cell receptor beta chains drawn from one sample of a study of cytomegalovirus exposure and HLA in healthy donors. The protocol was immunoSEQ multiplex PCR, while the TCRdb copy is restricted to in-frame clones and leaves out a portion. The table lists 110,000 to 150,000 clones, 75% of them singletons. Sequencing was carried out using PBMCs. All receptors come from a man aged 25 to 40 in good health and CMV-seronegative. The CDR3 runs from the conserved cysteine through the conserved F or W. The order of the fields is CDR3 protein, CDR3 DNA, D gene, clone size, J gene, V gene, CDR3 length. D genes are given only for firm matches. Expanded clones are given a class, and other clones once, few, many or no size at all.

CASRWTGEASVYGYTF | TGTGCCAGCAGATGGACAGGGGAGGCGTCCGTCTATGGCTACACCTTC | TRBD1 | - | TRBJ1-2 | TRBV28 | 16
CASSIPLQGAYGYTF | TGTGCCAGCAGTATCCCCCTGCAGGGGGCGTATGGCTACACCTTC | TRBD1 | - | TRBJ1-2 | TRBV28 | 15
CASSLSQGPGLF | TGTGCCAGCAGTTTGTCACAGGGGCCGGGTCTCTTT | TRBD1 | - | TRBJ1-6 | TRBV28 | 12
CSVDQYTYNEQFF | TGCAGCGTTGATCAGTACACCTACAATGAGCAGTTCTTC | - | - | TRBJ2-1 | TRBV29-1 | 13
CASSQWTGRTLGTEAFF | TGTGCCAGCAGTCAGTGGACAGGGAGGACCTTGGGAACTGAAGCTTTCTTT | TRBD1 | once | TRBJ1-1 | TRBV2 | 17
CASSQGLAGATYEQYF | TGCGCCAGCAGCCAGGGACTAGCGGGGGCCACCTACGAGCAGTACTTC | TRBD2 | few | TRBJ2-7 | TRBV5-1 | 16
CASSFRETQYF | TGTGCCAGCAGCTTCCGAGAGACCCAGTACTTC | - | once | TRBJ2-5 | TRBV11-2 | 11
CAWSSWGQGNQPQHF | TGTGCCTGGTCCTCTTGGGGACAGGGAAATCAGCCCCAGCATTTT | TRBD1 | - | TRBJ1-5 | TRBV30 | 15
CASSVDLRSGEPYEQYF | TGTGCCAGCAGCGTAGATCTTAGGAGCGGGGAGCCCTACGAGCAGTACTTC | TRBD2 | - | TRBJ2-7 | TRBV9 | 17
CASSFTGVSPLHF | TGTGCCAGCAGCTTTACAGGGGTTTCACCCCTCCACTTT | TRBD1 | - | TRBJ1-6 | TRBV5-6 | 13
CASSLGTGAMNTEAFF | TGTGCCAGCAGCTTAGGGACAGGGGCTATGAACACTGAAGCTTTCTTT | TRBD1 | - | TRBJ1-1 | TRBV7-2 | 16
CASSYGLGGGANVLTF | TGTGCCAGCAGCTACGGCCTCGGGGGTGGGGCCAACGTCCTGACTTTC | - | few | TRBJ2-6 | TRBV7-3 | 16
CASRTSRSRDGYTF | TGTGCCAGCCGAACAAGTAGGTCTCGGGATGGCTACACCTTC | - | - | TRBJ1-2 | TRBV28 | 14
CATKGPWTSRKDTQYF | TGTGCCACTAAAGGACCATGGACTAGCCGTAAAGATACGCAGTATTTT | TRBD2 | - | TRBJ2-3 | TRBV19 | 16
CASTPLPGLAGANSYEQYF | TGCGCCAGCACCCCTTTACCGGGACTAGCGGGAGCCAACTCCTACGAGCAGTACTTC | TRBD2 | - | TRBJ2-7 | TRBV5-1 | 19
CASSGGGITGGEKLFF | TGTGCCAGCAGCGGAGGGGGGATAACAGGGGGTGAAAAACTGTTTTTT | TRBD1 | - | TRBJ1-4 | TRBV9 | 16
CASSLLGLNSEQYF | TGTGCCAGCAGCTTACTAGGACTAAACAGCGAGCAGTACTTC | - | - | TRBJ2-7 | TRBV11-2 | 14
CASSPATGNNQPQHF | TGTGCCAGCTCACCCGCGACCGGGAACAATCAGCCCCAGCATTTT | - | - | TRBJ1-5 | TRBV18 | 15
CASSSRTGVQYF | TGTGCCAGCAGCTCGAGGACAGGGGTCCAGTACTTC | TRBD1 | once | TRBJ2-5 | TRBV9 | 12
CASRSAGTEKGNIQYF | TGTGCCAGCAGATCTGCCGGGACAGAAAAGGGGAACATTCAGTACTTC | TRBD1 | - | TRBJ2-4 | TRBV27 | 16
CASSSRGQLNEQYF | TGTGCCAGCAGCTCGAGGGGACAGCTCAACGAGCAGTACTTC | TRBD1 | - | TRBJ2-7 | TRBV7-9 | 14
CAWSVYSSGELFF | TGTGCCTGGAGTGTATACAGCAGCGGGGAGCTGTTTTTT | - | - | TRBJ2-2 | TRBV30 | 13
CASSPQGLGGYTF | TGTGCCAGCAGCCCACAGGGGTTGGGTGGCTACACCTTC | TRBD1 | - | TRBJ1-2 | TRBV7-8 | 13
CASRSRVSGNTEAFF | TGTGCCAGCAGATCCAGGGTCTCCGGGAACACTGAAGCTTTCTTT | - | - | TRBJ1-1 | TRBV13 | 15
CASTRKGAMNSPLHF | TGTGCCAGCACCCGGAAAGGGGCAATGAATTCACCCCTCCACTTT | - | - | TRBJ1-6 | TRBV6-6 | 15
CASSPQVYSGNTIYF | TGTGCCAGCAGTCCCCAGGTATACTCTGGAAACACCATATATTTT | - | - | TRBJ1-3 | TRBV5-5 | 15